The source of this T cell receptor (beta chain) is a study of Ad26.COV2.S vaccination and SARS-CoV-2 variants. Study at large: Participant was drawn from the COV1001 Ad26.COV2.S trial arm. Study outcomes and limitations: Researchers reported similar non-spike TCR breadth in vaccine and placebo recipients.

Sequenced by immunoSEQ multiplex PCR; TCRdb stores in-frame clones only, minus some. The table includes 380,000 or so clones, about 89% detected once. Germline V gene sequence: CDR1 DFQATT, CDR2 SNEGSKA (reference sequence). CDR3 length equals 11 residues. Trimming left V 6 bases short and J 8 bases short, with 11 bases between. The treatment denotes: around 19 received Ad26.COV2.S at low or high dose, single or two shots; 5 received placebo; per-sample allocation not given. Collection of samples fell on day 63 after the first vaccine or placebo injection. In its sample, this clone was seen many times. The antigen is not known.

V gene TRBV20-1 combines with J gene TRBJ2-1, with D tentatively TRBD2 (6 bases). Material: peripheral blood, obtained in a trial of Ad26.COV2.S vaccine versus placebo. The sequence was obtained from a person between 18 and 65 years old who received the Ad26.COV2.S COVID-19 vaccine or a placebo. The CDR3 spells CSADVADEQFF. In DNA form, the CDR3 reads TGCAGTGCGGATGTAGCGGATGAGCAGTTCTTC.